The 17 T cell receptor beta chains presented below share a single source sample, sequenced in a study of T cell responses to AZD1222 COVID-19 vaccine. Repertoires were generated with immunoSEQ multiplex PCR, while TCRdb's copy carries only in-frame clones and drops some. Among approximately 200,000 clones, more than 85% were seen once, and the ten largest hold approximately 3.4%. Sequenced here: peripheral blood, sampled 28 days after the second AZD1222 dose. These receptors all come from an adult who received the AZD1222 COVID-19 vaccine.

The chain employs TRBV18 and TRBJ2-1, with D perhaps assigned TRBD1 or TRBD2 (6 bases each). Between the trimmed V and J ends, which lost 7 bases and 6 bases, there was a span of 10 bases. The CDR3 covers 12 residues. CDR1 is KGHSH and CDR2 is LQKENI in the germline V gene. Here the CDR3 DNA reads TGTGCCAGCTTAGAGGGGGGCAATGAGCAGTTCTTC. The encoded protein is CASLEGGNEQFF.

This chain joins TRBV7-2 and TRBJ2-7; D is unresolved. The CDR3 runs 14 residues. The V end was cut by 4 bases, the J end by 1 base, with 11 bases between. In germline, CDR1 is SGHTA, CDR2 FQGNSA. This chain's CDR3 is CASSSRADSYEQYF. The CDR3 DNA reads TGTGCCAGCAGCTCCCGTGCGGATTCCTACGAGCAGTACTTC.

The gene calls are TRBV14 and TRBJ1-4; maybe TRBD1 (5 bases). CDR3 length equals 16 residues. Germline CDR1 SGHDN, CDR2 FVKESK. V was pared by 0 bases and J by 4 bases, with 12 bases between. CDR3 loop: CASSQDPGTHNEKLFF. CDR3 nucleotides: TGTGCCAGCAGCCAAGACCCCGGGACTCATAATGAAAAACTGTTTTTT.

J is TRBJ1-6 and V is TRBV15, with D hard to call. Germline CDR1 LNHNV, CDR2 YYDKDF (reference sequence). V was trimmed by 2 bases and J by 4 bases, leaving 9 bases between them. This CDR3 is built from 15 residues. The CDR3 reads CATSRKTWYNSPLHF. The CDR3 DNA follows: TGTGCCACCAGCAGAAAGACTTGGTATAATTCACCCCTCCACTTT.

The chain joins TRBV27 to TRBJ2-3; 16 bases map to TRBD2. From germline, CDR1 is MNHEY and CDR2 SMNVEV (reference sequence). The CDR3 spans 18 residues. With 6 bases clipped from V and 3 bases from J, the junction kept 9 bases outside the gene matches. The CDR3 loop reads CASRGTGLAGGQTDTQYF. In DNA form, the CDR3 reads TGTGCCAGCAGAGGGACGGGACTAGCGGGAGGGCAGACAGATACGCAGTATTTT.

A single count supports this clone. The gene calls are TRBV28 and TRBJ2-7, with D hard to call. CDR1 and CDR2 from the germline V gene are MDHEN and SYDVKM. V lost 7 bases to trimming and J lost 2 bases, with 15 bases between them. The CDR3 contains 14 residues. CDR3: CASIQQVFPYEQYF. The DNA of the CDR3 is TGTGCCAGCATCCAGCAGGTATTTCCCTACGAGCAGTACTTC.

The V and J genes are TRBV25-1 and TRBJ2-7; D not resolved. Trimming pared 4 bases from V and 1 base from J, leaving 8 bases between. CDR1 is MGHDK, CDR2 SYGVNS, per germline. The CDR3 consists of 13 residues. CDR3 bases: TGTGCCAGCAGTGGTCCCTCGTCCTACGAGCAGTACTTC. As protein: CASSGPSSYEQYF.

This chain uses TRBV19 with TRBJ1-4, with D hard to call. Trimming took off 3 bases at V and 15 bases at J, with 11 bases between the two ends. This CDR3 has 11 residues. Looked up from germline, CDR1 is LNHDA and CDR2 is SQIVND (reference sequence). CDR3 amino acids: CASSIAARVFF. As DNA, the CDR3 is TGTGCCAGTAGTATCGCTGCTCGCGTGTTTTTT.

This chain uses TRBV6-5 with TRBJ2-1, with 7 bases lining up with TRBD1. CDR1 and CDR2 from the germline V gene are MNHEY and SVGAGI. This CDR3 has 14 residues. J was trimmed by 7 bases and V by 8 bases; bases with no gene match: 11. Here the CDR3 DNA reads TGTGCCAGCCATGGGACAGCTCCACCGAATGAGCAGTTCTTC. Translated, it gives CASHGTAPPNEQFF.

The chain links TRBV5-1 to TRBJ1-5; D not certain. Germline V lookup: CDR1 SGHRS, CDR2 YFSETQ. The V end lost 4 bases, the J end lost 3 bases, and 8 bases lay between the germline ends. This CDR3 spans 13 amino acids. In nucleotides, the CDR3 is TGCGCCAGCAGCCGAGACACCAATCAGCCCCAGCATTTT. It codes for CASSRDTNQPQHF.

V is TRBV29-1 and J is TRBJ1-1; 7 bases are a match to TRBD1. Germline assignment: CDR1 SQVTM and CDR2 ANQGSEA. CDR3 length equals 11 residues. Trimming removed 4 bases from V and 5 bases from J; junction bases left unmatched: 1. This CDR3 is CSVVQGTEAFF. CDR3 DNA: TGCAGCGTTGTACAGGGGACTGAAGCTTTCTTT. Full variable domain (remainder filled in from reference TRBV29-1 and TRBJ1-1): SAVISQKPSRDICQRGTSLTIQCQVDSQVTMMFWYRQQPGQSLTLIATANQGSEATYESGFVIDKFPISRPNLTFSTLTVSNMSPEDSSIYLCSVVQGTEAFFGQGTRLTVV.

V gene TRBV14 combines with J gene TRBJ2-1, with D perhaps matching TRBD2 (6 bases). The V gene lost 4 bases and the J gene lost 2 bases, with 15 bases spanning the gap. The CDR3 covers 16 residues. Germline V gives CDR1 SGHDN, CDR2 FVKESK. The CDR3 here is CASSRFVAVAYNEQFF. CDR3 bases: TGTGCCAGCAGCCGGTTTGTAGCGGTTGCCTACAATGAGCAGTTCTTC.

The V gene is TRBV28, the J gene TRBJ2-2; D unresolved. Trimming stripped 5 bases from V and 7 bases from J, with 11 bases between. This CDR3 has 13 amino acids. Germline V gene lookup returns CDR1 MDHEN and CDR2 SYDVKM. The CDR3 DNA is TGTGCCAGCAGTCCTACCCCCGGCGGGGAGCTGTTTTTT. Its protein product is CASSPTPGGELFF.

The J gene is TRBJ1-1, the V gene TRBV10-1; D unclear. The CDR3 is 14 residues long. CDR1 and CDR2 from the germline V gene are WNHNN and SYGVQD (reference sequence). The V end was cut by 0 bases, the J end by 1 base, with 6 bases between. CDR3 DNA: TGCGCCAGCAGTGAGTCGCCCGGGAACACTGAAGCTTTCTTT. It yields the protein CASSESPGNTEAFF.

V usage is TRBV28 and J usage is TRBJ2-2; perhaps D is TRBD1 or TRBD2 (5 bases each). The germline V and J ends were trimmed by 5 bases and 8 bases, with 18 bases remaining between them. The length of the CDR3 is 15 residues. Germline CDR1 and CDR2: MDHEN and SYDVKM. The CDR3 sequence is CASSPTRGVAGELFF. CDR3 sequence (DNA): TGTGCCAGCAGTCCTACCCGGGGCGTGGCAGGGGAGCTGTTTTTT.

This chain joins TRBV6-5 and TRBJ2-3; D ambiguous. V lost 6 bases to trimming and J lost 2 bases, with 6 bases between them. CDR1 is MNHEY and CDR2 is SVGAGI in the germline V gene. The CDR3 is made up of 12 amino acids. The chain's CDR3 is CASRVYTDTQYF. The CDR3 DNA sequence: TGTGCCAGCAGGGTCTACACAGATACGCAGTATTTT.

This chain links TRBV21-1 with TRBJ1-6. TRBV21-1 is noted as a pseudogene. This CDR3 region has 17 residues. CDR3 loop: CASSQDPTSSYNSPLHF. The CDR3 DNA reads TGTGCCAGCAGCCAGGACCCTACAAGCTCCTATAATTCACCCCTCCACTTT.